This entry lists 21 T cell receptor beta chains sequenced from one sample in a study of molecular identifiers for immune sequencing clone quantification. TCRdb ran MiXCR on the PCR reads and lists one entry per CDR3 protein. The table has 60,000 to 70,000 distinct CDR3 sequences, 15% to 20% seen once; the top ten hold over 1.3%. Sequenced input: naive CD8+ T cells from blood, with Jurkat cell RNA spiked in. Subset described: FACS-sorted CD8+CD4-CCR7+CD45RA+ naive T cells. These receptors came from a human donor in good health. Some libraries in this study had Jurkat cell RNA spiked in.

Regarding this clonotype: A much bigger clone sits one base away, suggesting this may be a read error. This chain uses TRBV2 with TRBJ2-3, with 7 positions matching TRBD1. The germline gives CDR1 SNHLY, CDR2 FYNNEI. This CDR3 is built from 18 residues. This chain's CDR3 is CANSELQGSGGPTDTQYF. The CDR3 DNA is TGTGCCAACAGTGAACTACAGGGGTCCGGCGGGCCCACAGATACGCAGTATTTT.

The sample holds many counts of this clonotype. J is TRBJ2-1 and V is TRBV25-1; 9 nucleotides align to TRBD2. Germline-derived CDR1 and CDR2 are MGHDK and SYGVNS. After removal of 0 bases from V and 9 bases from J, the junction contained 9 bases not matched to a gene. The CDR3 extends over 16 amino acids. The CDR3 nucleotides read TGTGCCAGCAGTGAATATCTGGCGGGAGGGCCATTTGAGCAGTTCTTC. Translating gives CASSEYLAGGPFEQFF.

This clonotype was recorded only once. It may be a read error: a sequence one base away is much more abundant. V usage is TRBV11-2 and J usage is TRBJ2-5; TRBD2 matches 7 bases. The CDR3 extends over 14 amino acids. With 3 bases clipped from V and 5 bases from J, the junction kept 6 bases outside the gene matches. Germline V gene data show CDR1 as SGHAT and CDR2 as FQNNGV. The CDR3 DNA reads TGTGCCAGCAGCTTCTGGGACGGGGGGGAGACCCAGTACTTC. This codes for CASSFWDGGETQYF.

The V and J genes are TRBV29-1 and TRBJ1-1, with D maybe TRBD1 (5 bases). CDR1 is SQVTM, CDR2 ANQGSEA, per germline. This CDR3 has 12 residues. CDR3 nucleotides: TGCAACAGATGTTCCGAGGGGTTTGAAGCTTTCTTT. Translated: CNRCSEGFEAFF.

This clonotype was seen at least ten times. The chain links TRBV11-2 to TRBJ2-1, with 8 nucleotides matching TRBD1. V lost 3 bases, J lost 2 bases, and 9 bases stayed unmatched. CDR1 is SGHAT and CDR2 is FQNNGV in the germline V gene. The CDR3 extends over 17 amino acids. CDR3 region: CASSFSGQGLAYNEQFF. Here the CDR3 DNA reads TGTGCCAGCAGCTTCTCCGGACAGGGCCTCGCCTACAATGAGCAGTTCTTC. Drawing the rest from reference TRBV11-2 and TRBJ2-1, the complete variable domain is EAGVAQSPRYKIIEKRQSVAFWCNPISGHATLYWYQQILGQGPKLLIQFQNNGVVDDSQLPKDRFSAERLKGVDSTLKIQPAKLEDSAVYLCASSFSGQGLAYNEQFFGPGTRLTVL.

In the case of this clonotype: One end of the junction does not line up with germline, which may come from a read error. The chain uses TRBV28 and TRBJ2-3, with TRBD2 matching over 10 bases. Germline assignment: CDR1 MDHEN and CDR2 SYDVKM. This CDR3 comprises 15 residues. The CDR3 region is CASRPWTSGTDTQCF. The CDR3 DNA sequence: TGTGCCAGCAGGCCGTGGACTAGCGGCACAGATACGCAGTGTTTC.

Worth noting for this clonotype: A much larger clone lies one base from this, so it may be a read error. The V call is TRBV4-1, the J call TRBJ2-1; no reliable D call. The CDR3 is 12 residues long. Per the germline V gene, CDR1 is MGHRA and CDR2 is YSYEKL. CDR3: CASSLSYSEQFF. The DNA for the CDR3 is TGCGCCAGCAGCCTCTCCTACAGTGAGCAGTTCTTC.

This clonotype appeared once. A read error may be the cause here, since a much bigger clone is one base away. The J gene is TRBJ2-1, the V gene TRBV6-2 or TRBV6-3; D is possibly TRBD2 (6 bases). Germline lookup yields CDR1 MNHEY and CDR2 SVGEGT. CDR3 length equals 15 residues. The CDR3 here is CASSYSTSSYNELFF. The DNA for the CDR3 is TGTGCCAGCAGTTACTCTACTAGCTCCTACAATGAGCTGTTCTTC.

This chain links TRBV18 with TRBJ2-1; 9 bases are shared with TRBD1. The germline gives CDR1 KGHSH, CDR2 LQKENI. This CDR3 has 15 amino acids. V lost 0 bases, J lost 12 bases, and 9 bases stayed unmatched. The CDR3 loop reads CASSPPDRGFGGQFF. In DNA, the CDR3 is TGTGCCAGCTCACCACCCGACAGGGGGTTTGGGGGGCAGTTCTTC.

This clonotype showed up many times. The chain carries TRBV5-1 and TRBJ2-3; 7 nucleotides align to TRBD2. Trimming at V came to 4 bases and at J to 0 bases, leaving 11 bases not matched to a gene. In germline, CDR1 is SGHRS, CDR2 YFSETQ. The CDR3 extends over 17 amino acids. CDR3 in amino acids: CASSPVPPGGSTDTQYF. As DNA, the CDR3 is TGCGCCAGCAGCCCGGTACCTCCGGGGGGTAGCACAGATACGCAGTATTTT.

This clonotype is medium-sized within its sample. The V and J genes are TRBV10-3 and TRBJ2-5; a possible D gene is TRBD2 (6 bases). There are 15 residues in the CDR3. V lost 6 bases and J 5 bases, leaving 19 bases between the germline ends. Germline CDR1 and CDR2: ENHRY and SYGVKD. The CDR3 sequence: CAISRPGTSQETQYF. The CDR3 nucleotides read TGTGCCATCAGCCGACCAGGGACTTCACAGGAGACCCAGTACTTC.

Many counts were recorded for this clonotype. The chain combines TRBV5-6 with TRBJ2-6, with D perhaps TRBD1 or TRBD2 (5 bases each). V gave up 2 bases and J gave up 0 bases, with 24 bases separating them. The CDR3 is 21 amino acids. The V gene's germline CDR1 is SGHDT and CDR2 YYEEEE. The CDR3 spells CASSLGPPQLGPLSGANVLTF. Here the CDR3 DNA reads TGTGCCAGCAGCTTAGGCCCCCCACAACTGGGACCGCTCTCTGGGGCCAACGTCCTGACTTTC.

Of note for this clonotype: Given the absence of the conserved phenylalanine or tryptophan at the CDR3 end, a read error is likely. The rearrangement joins TRBV4-1 to TRBJ1-5; D unclear. CDR3 size: 15 residues. Germline assignment: CDR1 MGHRA and CDR2 YSYEKL. The ends were cut back, 4 bases at V and 7 bases at J, with 17 bases in the middle. CDR3 sequence reads: CASSLDPEREQPQHV. The CDR3 DNA reads TGCGCCAGCAGCCTGGACCCTGAACGGGAGCAGCCCCAGCATGTG.

Ten or more counts support this clonotype. The genes are TRBV7-9 and TRBJ1-6; D gene ambiguous. CDR1 and CDR2 (germline): SEHNR, FQNEAQ (reference sequence). This CDR3 has 15 amino acids. Trimming pared 0 bases from V and 8 bases from J, leaving 11 bases between. This chain's CDR3 is CASSLASITYSPLHF. The CDR3 DNA sequence: TGTGCCAGCAGCTTAGCCTCGATAACTTATTCACCCCTCCACTTT. Drawing the rest from reference TRBV7-9 and TRBJ1-6, the complete variable domain is DTGVSQNPRHKITKRGQNVTFRCDPISEHNRLYWYRQTLGQGPEFLTYFQNEAQLEKSRLLSDRFSAERPKGSFSTLEIQRTEQGDSAMYLCASSLASITYSPLHFGNGTRLTVT.

This clonotype was observed once. This may stem from a read error, because a much larger clone lies one nucleotide away. This chain links TRBV4-1 with TRBJ2-7; 12 bases match TRBD2. The CDR3 has 15 residues. Germline lookup yields CDR1 MGHRA and CDR2 YSYEKL. J gave up 3 bases and V 3 bases, and 3 bases lay outside the gene matches. The CDR3 loop reads CASSHGLAGHYEQYF. The CDR3 DNA is TGCGCCAGCAGCCATGGACTAGCGGGACACTACGAGCAGTACTTC.

This clonotype was seen ten or more times. The CDR3 DNA reads TGTGCCAGCAGCTTATTTGCCGAGCAGTACTTC. Residues: CASSLFAEQYF. This chain uses TRBV11-2 with TRBJ2-7, with D uncertain. V dropped 2 bases and J dropped 6 bases, with 5 bases sitting between them. Germline-derived CDR1 and CDR2 are SGHAT and FQNNGV. The CDR3 totals 11 residues.

The chain uses TRBV9 and TRBJ2-7, with 9 bases lining up with TRBD1. Germline trimming cut 3 bases from V and 3 bases from J; bases unmatched to any gene: 4. The CDR3 is made up of 14 amino acids. CDR1 SGDLS and CDR2 YYNGEE come from the germline V gene. The CDR3 sequence is CASSAGTGLYEQYF. The CDR3 DNA follows: TGTGCCAGCAGCGCTGGGACAGGGCTCTACGAGCAGTACTTC.

As for this clonotype: This may come from a read error, since a much larger clone is one base off. The rearrangement links TRBV10-3 to TRBJ2-7, with TRBD2 identical over 10 bases. The CDR3 is 14 residues long. Germline V CDR1 and CDR2: ENHRY, SYGVKD. This chain's CDR3 is CAIRLAGEGYGQYF. The DNA of the CDR3 is TGTGCCATCAGGCTAGCGGGAGAAGGCTACGGGCAGTACTTC.

This clonotype was found many times. V is TRBV4-3 and J is TRBJ2-1; 10 positions agree with TRBD2. The V segment lost 4 bases and the J segment 4 bases; nucleotides outside the gene matches: 4. Germline V CDR1 and CDR2: LGHNA, YSLEER. The CDR3 has 15 residues. This chain's CDR3 is CASSPGLAEYNEQFF. CDR3 bases: TGCGCCAGCAGCCCCGGACTAGCGGAATACAATGAGCAGTTCTTC.

This clonotype was seen ten or more times. Written as DNA, the CDR3 is TGTGCCAGCTGCCGGGCGGGGGACGAGCAGTACTTC. Translated, it gives CASCRAGDEQYF. J is TRBJ2-7 and V is TRBV6-2 or TRBV6-3; 7 bases match TRBD2. The CDR3 is 12 residues long. In germline, CDR1 is MNHEY, CDR2 SVGEGT. V shed 8 bases and J 5 bases; nucleotides not matched to a gene: 6.

V and J are TRBV12-3 or TRBV12-4 and TRBJ1-2; 9 positions agree with TRBD1. The CDR3 sequence is 14 residues long. V dropped 5 bases and J dropped 4; count of bases not matched to a gene: 5. CDR3: CASSQKDRGYGYTF. The CDR3 DNA follows: TGTGCCAGCAGTCAGAAGGACAGGGGCTATGGCTACACCTTC.